The sequence of this T cell receptor (beta chain) was determined in a study of CD8 T cells in Susac syndrome. This clonotype was found once. Germline CDR1 reads LGHDT; CDR2 reads YNNKEL (reference sequence). The junction had 8 bases not matched to a gene; V was cut back by 1 base and J by 2 bases. CDR3 length equals 17 residues. With random hexamers, reverse transcription was performed on about 0.45 to 1 ug of RNA. The method of amplification for TCR beta CDR3 was immunoSEQ multiplex PCR, covering 54 Vbeta and 13 Jbeta. TCRdb passed the immunoSEQ multiplex PCR reads through MiXCR, listing each CDR3 protein once. This table holds some 70,000 distinct CDR3 sequences, about 94% found once. Bulk CD8+ and CD4+ cells came from magnetic negative isolation; CD8+ TEMRA by FACS.

Sequencing was performed on CD8+ T cells from PBMCs. This receptor was identified in a human donor with multiple sclerosis. This chain links TRBV3-1 with TRBJ2-3; 8 bases line up with TRBD2. The CDR3 DNA sequence: TGTGCCAGCAGCCAAGGTCTTCCGGGAGGGAACACAGATACGCAGTATTTT. Translating it yields CASSQGLPGGNTDTQYF.